This T cell receptor beta chain was retrieved from a study of T cell responses to AZD1222 COVID-19 vaccine (dated by TCRdb to 2020 to 2022). Regarding the research as a whole: AZD1222 recipients whose second dose came at about 4 weeks and those whose second dose came at about 12 weeks were combined into one group, since spike-specific TCR depth and breadth did not differ between the two schedules. TCR sequencing was performed for roughly 250 trial participants, of whom roughly 200 were given two doses of AZD1222 and 26 were given two doses of MenACWY control vaccine. Enrollment into the trials was organized by age into subgroups of 18-55, 56-69 and 70-plus years, and those subgroups contained roughly 140, 27 and 60 TCR-sequenced participants, respectively. Here is what the overall study found, with its caveats: Because no day 14 peak-response samples were available, the repertoires could be characterized only after the peak T cell response. Participants were mostly white British and included more females than males, and it was suggested by the authors that clonal diversity may have been underestimated. The 56-69-year group was small, and its depth increase did not reach significance, likely because of low power. Reportedly, almost half of the unique spike-specific TCRs recognized epitopes lying outside the regions that are mutated in the B.1.351 and B.1.1.7 variants. Spike-specific TCR breadth and depth rose significantly after two AZD1222 doses compared with day 0 and with MenACWY recipients. Conclusions about previously exposed vaccinees were limited because only six or seven AZD1222 recipients were SARS-CoV-2 seropositive at baseline. The vaccine-associated CD4 TCRs covered the entire spike protein, and the dominant responses fell in regions 160-218 and 743-854.

Reading the germline V gene gives CDR1 SGHVS and CDR2 FQNEAQ. V loses 5 bases of germline sequence and J loses 0 bases, and the interval between the two ends is 11 bases. Its CDR3 holds 15 amino acids, cysteine through phenylalanine. CDR3 DNA only is kept here, 45 bases in frame from base 1. The CDR3 regions of human TCRbeta chains were analyzed by immunosequencing. As for the original processing: Repertoire TCRs were matched against a reference library of SARS-CoV-2-specific TCRs generated with the MIRA antigen-specificity platform. Breadth was defined as the fraction of unique TCRs that were SARS-CoV-2-associated, and depth was defined as the fraction of total T cells that were SARS-CoV-2-associated. Using the MIRA data, each spike-specific TCR was mapped to the spike region that the TCR reacts to and placed in a CD4 or CD8 class. Log10-transformed breadth and depth values were compared by one-way ANOVA with Sidak's multiple comparisons tests. Imported from immuneACCESS, the table was reduced by TCRdb to in-frame sequences with V and J called. These copies leave out some clones; in studies compared against another copy, an unresolved V gene accounts for under half, and the cause of the remainder is not known. The D gene and trimming were derived from the DNA, and the V and J assignments and clone size from that table. The table for this sample lists some 84,000 clones; 70% to 90% of them were counted only once. The top ten hold roughly 7.9% of the sample.

The meaning of the sample's time point label: baseline before first vaccination. Samples from vaccinated people were obtained from the UK trials COV001 and COV002, which included a single-blind randomized controlled phase 2/3 trial of AZD1222 (ChAdOx1 nCoV-19) in healthy adults. For TCRbeta chain sequencing, PBMC samples from trial participants were taken at day 0 and at day 28 after the second dose. Notes on this clone: Its antigen target is currently unknown. No base quality values were provided; no much bigger clone lies one nucleotide off.

The starting material was peripheral blood, obtained on day 0 of AZD1222 vaccination. The clonotype comes from an adult in good health. The rearranged chain carries TRBV7-8 and TRBJ1-3; a confident D gene designation cannot be given. The CDR3 in this case is CASSRPGISGNTIYF. The DNA is as follows: TGTGCCAGCAGCCGGCCTGGGATCTCTGGAAACACCATATATTTT. Extended through the reference TRBV7-8 and TRBJ1-3 proteins, this CDR3 yields the full variable domain: GAGVSQSPRYKVAKRGQDVALRCDPISGHVSLFWYQQALGQGPEFLTYFQNEAQLDKSGLPSDRFFAERPEGSVSTLKIQRTQQEDSAVYLCASSRPGISGNTIYFGEGSWLTVV.